Included here is one TCR beta chain sequence, with context. A much larger clone is a single base away; this may be a read error. This specimen comes from a study of tumor-infiltrating lymphocytes in primary liver carcinoma. Study-level information: Samples had roughly 3.65 to 7.13 million productive TCRbeta reads, comparable between tissue types.

V lost 11 bases and J lost 6, with 20 bases in between. The CDR3 spans 13 residues. Germline V lookup: CDR1 MNHEY, CDR2 SVGEGT. Germline DNA was also extracted, and blood RNA derived from unsorted whole blood. TCR beta cDNA came from around 500 ng total RNA, primed with a constant-region primer. Libraries covering TCR beta were generated through three nested multiplex PCR rounds (using a slightly modified ARM-PCR). Amplification in the first two PCR rounds was performed using TRBV1-TRBV30 forward primers and a C-beta reverse primer for around 11 cycles each. TCRdb reprocessed the multiplex PCR reads with MiXCR, giving one entry per CDR3 protein. The sample lists fewer than 350,000 distinct CDR3 sequences, approximately 60% seen once, with about 9.4% in the top ten.

The origin of this receptor is a man in his forties with primary liver carcinoma and hepatitis B virus infection. The chain has TRBV6-2 or TRBV6-3 and TRBJ2-7; D unresolved. The sequenced sample was peripheral blood. The CDR3 region is CASTRSLSCEQYF. CDR3 DNA: TGTGCCTCAACCCGGTCCCTTTCGTGCGAGCAGTACTTC.